These 27 T cell receptor beta chains originate from one sample sequenced in a study of blood T cells in healthy people across ages. Combining a sample-barcoded 5' primer with a J-beta primer mix, a second PCR ran for roughly 7 to 12 cycles. TCRdb reanalysed the 5' RACE reads using MiXCR and keeps one entry per CDR3 protein. Of some 860,000 distinct CDR3 sequences in the sample, roughly three fifths were seen once. Sequencing used blood. The receptors originated from a man in his forties or fifties in good health.

The table lists this clonotype with a few counts. V usage is TRBV4-3 and J usage is TRBJ2-5, with D unclear. The J call may not be correct, given that the DNA end is closer to TRBJ2-7. Germline V lookup: CDR1 LGHNA, CDR2 YSLEER. This CDR3 is 15 amino acids long. CDR3 sequence reads: CASSQDPSSPYEQYF. The CDR3 coding sequence is TGCGCCAGCAGCCAAGACCCCTCGAGCCCCTACGAGCAGTACTTC.

This clonotype was detected a few times. V is TRBV3-1 and J is TRBJ1-5; 7 positions match TRBD1. This CDR3 is built from 15 residues. Trimming cost V 4 bases and J 15 bases; bases outside gene matches: 18. Germline CDR1 is LGHDT and CDR2 is YNNKEL (reference sequence). CDR3 residues: CASSLSQGQYSKLHF. CDR3 nucleotides: TGTGCCAGCAGCCTTAGTCAGGGACAGTATAGTAAATTGCATTTT.

This clonotype is a singleton in its sample. This rearrangement joins TRBV12-3 or TRBV12-4 to TRBJ1-2, with unresolved D. The CDR3 consists of 14 residues. V lost 1 base and J 3 bases, leaving 9 bases between the germline ends. The CDR3 bases are TGTGCCAGCAGTTTAGGAGAGGCCGACTATGGCTACACCTTC. This gives the protein CASSLGEADYGYTF.

CDR3 DNA: TGCAGTGCTAGAGAGACAGGGCTTGAAGCTTTCTTT. It codes for CSARETGLEAFF. V usage is TRBV20-1 and J usage is TRBJ1-1; 7 bases agree with TRBD1. Germline V gene data show CDR1 as DFQATT and CDR2 as SNEGSKA (reference sequence). CDR3 size: 12 residues. The ends lost 0 bases at V and 7 bases at J; junction bases unmatched: 2.

This chain connects TRBV24-1 to TRBJ1-1; 9 bases map to TRBD1. The CDR3 totals 14 residues. The germline gives CDR1 KGHDR, CDR2 SFDVKD. Trimming took 3 bases from V and 7 from J; bases not matched to a gene: 5. The CDR3 here is CATSDPDRGYEAFF. In nucleotides, the CDR3 is TGTGCCACCAGTGATCCGGACAGGGGATATGAAGCTTTCTTT.

The chain recombines TRBV7-3 with TRBJ2-7; no definite D call. V shed 5 bases and J shed 1 base, with 12 bases lying between them. Germline-derived CDR1 and CDR2 are SGHTA and FQGTGA. The CDR3 is made up of 14 amino acids. The CDR3 DNA is TGTGCCAGCAGCCCATGTCCCGGATCCTACGAGCAGTACTTC. It specifies CASSPCPGSYEQYF.

The gene calls are TRBV11-2 and TRBJ2-3; D is tentatively TRBD1 or TRBD2 (5 bases each). Trimming took 5 bases from V and 0 from J, leaving 21 bases between them. The germline V gene has CDR1 SGHAT and CDR2 FQNNGV. CDR3 length: 18 residues. The CDR3 loop reads CASSRTTTGQTSTDTQYF. The CDR3 region has the DNA TGTGCCAGCAGCCGAACTACCACGGGGCAAACTAGCACAGATACGCAGTATTTT.

Worth noting for this clonotype: At one boundary the junction diverges from the germline segment, which might be a read error. The chain joins TRBV5-1 to TRBJ1-1; D perhaps matches TRBD1 (5 bases). The CDR3 contains 12 residues. Germline CDR1 SGHRS, CDR2 YFSETQ. The CDR3 is CASSLGATEAFF. CDR3 DNA sequence: TGTGCCAGCAGTTTAGGGGCCACTGAAGCTTTCTTT.

The chain has TRBV15 and TRBJ1-4; no clear D gene. Germline assignment: CDR1 LNHNV and CDR2 YYDKDF (reference sequence). This CDR3 has 15 amino acids. Trimming removed 2 bases from V and 8 bases from J, with 15 bases in between. The CDR3 DNA reads TGTGCCACCAGCAGAATTTCGGGTGGATGGGAAAAACTGTTTTTT. This sequence encodes CATSRISGGWEKLFF. Full variable domain (remainder filled in from reference TRBV15 and TRBJ1-4): DAMVIQNPRYQVTQFGKPVTLSCSQTLNHNVMYWYQQKSSQAPKLLFHYYDKDFNNEADTPDNFQSRRPNTSFCFLDIRSPGLGDTAMYLCATSRISGGWEKLFFGSGTQLSVL.

V is TRBV6-5 and J is TRBJ1-2, with D hard to call. The CDR3 runs 11 residues. V was pared by 6 bases and J by 1 base, with 3 bases between. Germline CDR1 reads MNHEY; CDR2 reads SVGAGI. The CDR3 sequence: CASRLNYGYTF. The CDR3 DNA reads as TGTGCCAGCAGGCTTAACTATGGCTACACCTTC.

This sequence joins TRBV7-9 and TRBJ2-7; 12 nucleotides line up with TRBD2. Germline V lookup: CDR1 SEHNR, CDR2 FQNEAQ (reference sequence). V dropped 10 bases and J dropped 3; count of bases not matched to a gene: 28. The CDR3 runs to 21 residues. In nucleotides, the CDR3 is TGTGCCACTAGACCTGGGACAATCGGGACTAGCGGGCGCGGGCAGATCTACGAGCAGTACTTC. As protein: CATRPGTIGTSGRGQIYEQYF. Looking up the rest from reference TRBV7-9 and TRBJ2-7 gives the full variable domain: DTGVSQNPRHKITKRGQNVTFRCDPISEHNRLYWYRQTLGQGPEFLTYFQNEAQLEKSRLLSDRFSAERPKGSFSTLEIQRTEQGDSAMYLCATRPGTIGTSGRGQIYEQYFGPGTRLTVT.

This clonotype was detected once. V gene TRBV28 combines with J gene TRBJ2-7, with D perhaps matching TRBD2 (7 bases). The DNA end is more similar to TRBJ2-4, so the J call may be wrong. The CDR3 covers 14 residues. CDR1 and CDR2 (germline): MDHEN, SYDVKM. In DNA form, the CDR3 reads TGTGCCAGCAGTCTGGGAGGGGGAAGAAACATTCAGTACTTC. Encoded protein: CASSLGGGRNIQYF.

The genes are TRBV6-5 and TRBJ2-2; D uncertain. The germline V gene encodes CDR1 MNHEY and CDR2 SVGAGI. V lost 2 bases and J 4 bases, leaving 8 bases between the germline ends. The CDR3 sequence is 14 residues long. The CDR3 loop reads CASSYTAITGELFF. The CDR3 DNA is TGTGCCAGCAGTTACACGGCTATCACCGGGGAGCTGTTTTTT.

The chain combines TRBV4-2 with TRBJ2-7; no clear D. The J call may not be correct, given that the DNA end is closer to TRBJ2-5. There are 15 residues in the CDR3. CDR1 is LGHNA and CDR2 is YNFKEQ in the germline V gene. Here the CDR3 DNA reads TGTGCCAGCAGCCAAACGACTCGGCTGGGGGAGACCCAGTACTTC. It encodes CASSQTTRLGETQYF.

The V and J genes are TRBV7-2 and TRBJ2-4; 8 bases map to TRBD2. The trim removed 5 bases at V and 1 base at J, leaving 4 bases unmatched. Germline V gives CDR1 SGHTA, CDR2 FQGNSA. The CDR3 consists of 15 residues. DNA for the CDR3: TGTGCCAGCAGCGTGACTAGCGCGGCCAAAAACATTCAGTACTTC. Its protein is CASSVTSAAKNIQYF.

This clonotype was seen more than once but under ten times. The rearrangement links TRBV5-1 to TRBJ1-2; D remains ambiguous. Trimming cost V 4 bases and J 0 bases, with 10 bases left between them. CDR1 SGHRS and CDR2 YFSETQ come from the germline V gene. The CDR3 has 14 residues. The CDR3 is CASSVWGANYGYTF. The CDR3 DNA reads as TGCGCCAGCAGCGTATGGGGAGCTAACTATGGCTACACCTTC.

J is TRBJ2-3 and V is TRBV5-1; the match to TRBD2 covers 7 bases. In germline, CDR1 is SGHRS, CDR2 YFSETQ. V lost 3 bases, J lost 5 bases, and 9 bases stayed unmatched. The CDR3 is 15 residues long. The CDR3 DNA reads TGCGCCAGCAGCTGGACGGGGGGAGGAGGAGATACGCAGTATTTT. As protein: CASSWTGGGGDTQYF.

The chain has TRBV24-1 and TRBJ2-1; D is tentatively TRBD1 or TRBD2 (5 bases each). The CDR3 contains 12 residues. The V end lost 9 bases, the J end lost 2 bases, and 7 bases lay between the germline ends. CDR1 KGHDR and CDR2 SFDVKD come from the germline V gene. The CDR3 DNA sequence: TGTGCCACCCGGGGACCCTACAATGAGCAGTTCTTC. Translating it yields CATRGPYNEQFF.

In this sample, this clonotype turned up a few times. The chain employs TRBV5-5 and TRBJ2-5; perhaps TRBD2 as D (6 bases). V gave up 1 base and J gave up 3 bases, with 19 bases separating them. Germline V CDR1 and CDR2: SGHKS, YYEKEE (reference sequence). The length of the CDR3 is 17 residues. In DNA form, the CDR3 reads TGTGCCAGCAGCTTGAGGCCTTTCGGGGAGCGGGAAGAGACCCAGTACTTC. Translating gives CASSLRPFGEREETQYF.

This clonotype appeared a few times. In DNA, the CDR3 is TGTGCCAGCAGCGTTCCGGGACAGTCTGAGACCCAGTACTTC. Its protein product is CASSVPGQSETQYF. The rearrangement joins TRBV9 to TRBJ2-5; TRBD1 matches 7 bases. V shed 2 bases, J shed 5 bases, and the junction held 6 bases outside the gene matches. Germline-derived CDR1 and CDR2 are SGDLS and YYNGEE. The CDR3 runs to 14 residues.

The rearrangement links TRBV4-3 to TRBJ2-5; TRBD1 or TRBD2 may be the D gene (7 bases each). CDR3 size: 15 residues. Trimming took 0 bases from V and 5 from J, leaving 13 bases between them. Germline CDR1 reads LGHNA; CDR2 reads YSLEER. The CDR3: CASSQEGGGEETQYF. For the CDR3, the DNA is TGCGCCAGCAGCCAAGAGGGAGGGGGCGAGGAGACCCAGTACTTC.

The genes are TRBV7-9 and TRBJ1-4; D might be TRBD1 (6 bases). CDR1 is SEHNR, CDR2 FQNEAQ, per germline (reference sequence). V was cut by 2 bases and J by 6 bases, with 13 bases left in between. The CDR3 has 15 residues. CDR3 coding DNA: TGTGCCAGCAGCTTACTGGCAGGGGCTGATGAAAAACTGTTTTTT. Its protein product is CASSLLAGADEKLFF.

This clonotype was seen a few times. The chain uses TRBV7-2 and TRBJ2-7; a weak D match, TRBD2 (6 bases). Trimming shortened V by 4 bases and J by 3 bases, and 13 bases separated the two germline ends. Per germline, CDR1 SGHTA and CDR2 FQGNSA. This CDR3 region has 14 residues. The CDR3 DNA reads as TGTGCCAGCAGCTCCTATGCGGGAATCTACGAGCAGTACTTC. Translated, it gives CASSSYAGIYEQYF.

This clonotype has just a few counts. The genes are TRBV6-1 and TRBJ2-1; 16 bases are a match to TRBD2. After removal of 6 bases from V and 8 bases from J, the junction contained 13 bases not matched to a gene. In germline, CDR1 is MNHNS, CDR2 SASEGT. The CDR3 is 18 residues long. The CDR3 sequence is CASRGGLAGGPSKDEQFF. CDR3 nucleotide sequence: TGTGCCAGCAGGGGGGGACTAGCGGGAGGGCCTTCTAAGGATGAGCAGTTCTTC.

The J gene is TRBJ2-1, the V gene TRBV29-1; D possibly corresponds to TRBD1 (6 bases). This CDR3 contains 16 residues. Trimming shortened V by 6 bases and J by 0 bases, and 18 bases separated the two germline ends. Germline V gene data show CDR1 as SQVTM and CDR2 as ANQGSEA. CDR3 in DNA: TGCAGCGTGACAGGTTACCCGAGAAGCTCCTACAATGAGCAGTTCTTC. Amino acid sequence: CSVTGYPRSSYNEQFF.

This chain's CDR3 is CATRGAPYEQYF. The CDR3 DNA reads as TGTGCCACCAGGGGCGCACCCTACGAGCAGTACTTC. The chain uses TRBV24-1 and TRBJ2-4; no clear D gene. Judging by the DNA end, TRBJ2-7 fits better; the J call may be wrong. The CDR3 spans 12 residues. From germline, CDR1 is KGHDR and CDR2 SFDVKD.

V and J are TRBV6-5 and TRBJ1-6; no clear D. Trimming stripped 8 bases from V and 9 bases from J, with 5 bases between. Germline V gene sequence: CDR1 MNHEY, CDR2 SVGAGI. The CDR3 has 10 residues. Written as DNA, the CDR3 is TGTGCCAGCGGAGGTTCACCCCTCCACTTT. This sequence encodes CASGGSPLHF.